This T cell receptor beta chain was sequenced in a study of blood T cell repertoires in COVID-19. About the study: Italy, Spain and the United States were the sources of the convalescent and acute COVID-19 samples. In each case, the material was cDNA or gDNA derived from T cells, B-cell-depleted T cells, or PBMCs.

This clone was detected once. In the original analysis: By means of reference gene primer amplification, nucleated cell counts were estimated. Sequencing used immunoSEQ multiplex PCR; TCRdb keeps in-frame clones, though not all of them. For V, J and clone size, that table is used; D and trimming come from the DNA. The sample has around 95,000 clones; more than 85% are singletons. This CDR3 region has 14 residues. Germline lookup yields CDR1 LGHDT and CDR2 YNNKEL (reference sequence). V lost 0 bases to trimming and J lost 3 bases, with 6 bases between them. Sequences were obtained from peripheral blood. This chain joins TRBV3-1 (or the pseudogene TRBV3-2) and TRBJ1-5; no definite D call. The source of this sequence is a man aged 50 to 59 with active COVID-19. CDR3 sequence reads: CASSQDSSNQPQHF. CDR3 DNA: TGTGCCAGCAGCCAAGATAGCTCCAATCAGCCCCAGCATTTT.